This T cell receptor (beta chain) was identified in a study of tumor-infiltrating lymphocytes in primary liver carcinoma. Across the study: Each participant had primary liver carcinoma, and surgical resection was the treatment. Each of the samples returned roughly 3.65 to 8 million productive TCRbeta reads (a yield similar across tissue types). Study-level points and caveats: Bulk unsorted material prevented CD4+ and CD8+ repertoire comparison. Compared with tumor region pairs, tumor-adjacent and tumor-blood pairs overlapped less.

A word on this clonotype: Its specificity is unknown. Given a much more abundant clone one base away, this may be a read error.

In addition to blood RNA drawn from unsorted whole blood, germline DNA was extracted. V was cut by 8 bases and J by 4 bases, with 11 bases left in between. CDR3 length: 13 residues. TCR beta cDNA was made from approximately 500 ng total RNA with a constant-region primer. Sequencing libraries for TCR beta derived from three nested multiplex PCR rounds that used slightly modified ARM-PCR. With TRBV1-TRBV30 forward primers and a C-beta reverse primer, the first two PCR rounds were run for approximately 10 cycles each. TCRdb re-derived calls from the multiplex PCR reads in MiXCR, one entry per CDR3 protein. The repertoire holds 250,000 to 350,000 distinct CDR3 sequences, around three fifths seen once, with approximately 15% in the top ten.

The sequenced sample consisted of peripheral blood. The receptor was isolated from a woman aged 30 to 39 with primary liver carcinoma and hepatitis B virus infection. The V call is TRBV12-3 or TRBV12-4, the J call TRBJ2-2, with unresolved D. The CDR3 region is CASLHRGTGELFF. The DNA for the CDR3 is TGTGCCAGCCTTCATCGTGGCACCGGGGAGCTGTTTTTT.